This TCR beta chain originates from a study of T cell changes during pregnancy in multiple sclerosis. V gave up 4 bases and J gave up 2 bases; unmatched junction bases: 5. Germline values: CDR1 MDHEN, CDR2 SYDVKM. The CDR3 has 16 amino acids. Method: immunoSEQ multiplex PCR; TCRdb's copy keeps in-frame clones and lacks some. The repertoire holds 60,000 or so clones, with roughly 92% as singletons. This clone was detected once. The J gene is TRBJ2-3, the V gene TRBV28, with 11 bases identical to TRBD1. Sequenced here: peripheral blood, sampled in the first trimester of pregnancy. This TCR came from a female donor with multiple sclerosis, enrolled in a pregnancy study. The CDR3 coding sequence is TGTGCCAGCAGTTCCGGAGGACAGGGGGCCACAGATACGCAGTATTTT. Translated: CASSSGGQGATDTQYF.